This TCR beta chain was profiled in a study of shared clonotypes between healthy human individuals. What was sequenced on ten immunoSEQ deep assay plates was unsorted PBMC DNA. Per the study methods: Junction-only sequences without quality scores were provided by ImmunoSEQ, so filtering was different. Sequencing was performed with immunoSEQ multiplex PCR; in TCRdb, only in-frame clones are kept and a portion is missing. V, J and clone size derive from that table, while D and trimming were established from the DNA sequence. The table includes approximately 470,000 clones, approximately 82% detected once. Caucasian adults living in Nashville, Tennessee, provided all samples. This clone appeared a single time. This TCR came from a woman in her thirties or forties in good health. Some clones in this sample may be carry-over from other donors' samples. Input material: PBMCs.

The DNA of the CDR3 is TGTGCCAGCAGTGGGGACAGGGGATTCTACGAGCAGTACTTC. It encodes CASSGDRGFYEQYF. The gene calls are TRBV6-1 and TRBJ2-7; 10 nucleotides line up with TRBD1. J was trimmed by 3 bases and V by 4 bases; bases with no gene match: 3. Germline V gene sequence: CDR1 MNHNS, CDR2 SASEGT. The CDR3 is made up of 14 amino acids.